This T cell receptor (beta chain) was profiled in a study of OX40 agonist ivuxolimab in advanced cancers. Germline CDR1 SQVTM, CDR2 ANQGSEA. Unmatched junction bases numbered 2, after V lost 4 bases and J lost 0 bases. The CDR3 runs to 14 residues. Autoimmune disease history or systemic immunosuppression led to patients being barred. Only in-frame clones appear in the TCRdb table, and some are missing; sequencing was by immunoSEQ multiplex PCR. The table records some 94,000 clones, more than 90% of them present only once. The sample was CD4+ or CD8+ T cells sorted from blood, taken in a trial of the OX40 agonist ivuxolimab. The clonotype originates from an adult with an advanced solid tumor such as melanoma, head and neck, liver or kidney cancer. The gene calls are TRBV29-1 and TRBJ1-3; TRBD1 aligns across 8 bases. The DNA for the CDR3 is TGCAGCGTTGGGACAGGGCTCTCTGGAAACACCATATATTTT. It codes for CSVGTGLSGNTIYF.